A single TCR beta chain is shown here with its context. Its antigen remains unidentified. This table comes from immunoSEQ multiplex PCR, and its TCRdb copy is limited to in-frame clones, with some not included. The repertoire has 120,000 or so clones, approximately 88% of them found once; the top ten carry less than 2%. This CDR3 contains 14 residues. This sample was included in a study of cytomegalovirus exposure and HLA in healthy donors. Whole-study context: The 95 to 150 validation repertoires used the same platform as the roughly 670 first-cohort repertoires, a later analysis reported.

Study observations and caveats: Generally TCR sequences proved uncommon, though certain public TCRs appeared in numerous donors. Among TCR beta chains, those listed as cytomegalovirus-associated numbered around 160.

The gene calls are TRBV21-1 and TRBJ1-2. TRBV21-1 is assigned pseudogene status. What was sequenced was PBMCs. The clonotype comes from a man aged 18-30 years in good health and CMV-seronegative. In DNA, the CDR3 is TGTGCCAGCAGCAAAACTCGGGGTTTCTATGGCTACACCTTC. Its protein is CASSKTRGFYGYTF.